These 7 T cell receptor beta chains originate from one sample sequenced in a study of T cell changes during pregnancy in multiple sclerosis. Libraries were prepared by immunoSEQ multiplex PCR; TCRdb keeps only in-frame clonotypes and omits some of them. The data contain around 50,000 clones, approximately 94% of them singletons. The material sequenced was CD8+ T cells from peripheral blood mononuclear cells, taken in the first trimester of pregnancy. The receptors here all came from a female donor with multiple sclerosis, enrolled in a pregnancy study.

This clone has just one count. The chain employs TRBV5-1 and TRBJ2-7, with 8 bases that match TRBD2. This CDR3 spans 14 amino acids. The V segment lost 4 bases and the J segment 2 bases; nucleotides outside the gene matches: 5. Per germline, CDR1 SGHRS and CDR2 YFSETQ. CDR3 bases: TGCGCCAGCAGCGATAGCGGGACCACCTACGAGCAGTACTTC. This translates into CASSDSGTTYEQYF. Looking up the rest from reference TRBV5-1 and TRBJ2-7 gives the full variable domain: KAGVTQTPRYLIKTRGQQVTLSCSPISGHRSVSWYQQTPGQGLQFLFEYFSETQRNKGNFPGRFSGRQFSNSRSEMNVSTLELGDSALYLCASSDSGTTYEQYFGPGTRLTVT.

The J gene is TRBJ1-1, the V gene TRBV5-5, with no clear D. CDR3 length: 15 amino acids. Germline lookup yields CDR1 SGHKS and CDR2 YYEKEE (reference sequence). Trimming stripped 0 bases from V and 0 bases from J, with 9 bases between. CDR3 amino acids: CASSLVNYMNTEAFF. As DNA, the CDR3 is TGTGCCAGCAGCTTGGTAAATTATATGAACACTGAAGCTTTCTTT.

V is TRBV7-9 and J is TRBJ1-2; possible D gene TRBD1, 6 bases. With 5 bases removed from V and 0 bases from J, the gap between germline ends came to 16 bases. CDR3 length: 16 residues. Germline V lookup: CDR1 SEHNR, CDR2 FQNEAQ (reference sequence). In nucleotides, the CDR3 is TGTGCCAGCAGCGGGACATGGGACGGAGCTAACTATGGCTACACCTTC. It yields the protein CASSGTWDGANYGYTF.

The chain is built from TRBV9 and TRBJ2-3; weak D call: TRBD2 (5 bases). V lost 0 bases, J lost 1 base, and 12 bases lay in between. The CDR3 has 16 residues. The germline gives CDR1 SGDLS, CDR2 YYNGEE. The CDR3 nucleotides read TGTGCCAGCAGCGTAGAAACAATCGGGGGCACAGATACGCAGTATTTT. Translated, it gives CASSVETIGGTDTQYF.

The gene calls are TRBV4-1 and TRBJ2-5; D is ambiguous. Germline lookup yields CDR1 MGHRA and CDR2 YSYEKL. V dropped 1 base and J dropped 7 bases, with 7 bases sitting between them. The CDR3 totals 12 residues. The CDR3 here is CASSQVRGTQYF. CDR3 in DNA: TGCGCCAGCAGCCAAGTCCGCGGGACCCAGTACTTC.

The chain links TRBV18 to TRBJ1-5; 9 nucleotides agree with TRBD1. The CDR3 runs 18 residues. CDR1 and CDR2 (germline): KGHSH, LQKENI. The V segment lost 1 base and the J segment 2 bases; nucleotides outside the gene matches: 9. CDR3 nucleotides: TGTGCCAGCTCACCACGGGACAGGGAACTTAAACGCAATCAGCCCCAGCATTTT. Residues: CASSPRDRELKRNQPQHF.

The V and J genes are TRBV7-9 and TRBJ1-2; 9 bases align to TRBD1. CDR3 size: 14 residues. After removal of 5 bases from V and 8 bases from J, the junction contained 9 bases not matched to a gene. Germline V gene lookup returns CDR1 SEHNR and CDR2 FQNEAQ (reference sequence). The CDR3 coding sequence is TGTGCCAGCAGCCCCGGGACAGGGAGGGGCGGCTACACCTTC. Its translation is CASSPGTGRGGYTF.